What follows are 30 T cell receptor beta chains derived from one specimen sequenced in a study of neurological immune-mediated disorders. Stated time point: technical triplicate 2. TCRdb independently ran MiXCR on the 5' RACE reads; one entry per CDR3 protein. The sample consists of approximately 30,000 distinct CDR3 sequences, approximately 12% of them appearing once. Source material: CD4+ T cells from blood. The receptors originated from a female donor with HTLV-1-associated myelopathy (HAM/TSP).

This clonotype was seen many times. The CDR3 nucleotides read TGTGCCAGCAGCCAAGCCGGGACTAGCGGTTACAATGAGCAGTTCTTC. Its protein is CASSQAGTSGYNEQFF. V and J are TRBV14 and TRBJ2-1; 11 bases are shared with TRBD2. The CDR3 spans 16 residues. Germline lookup yields CDR1 SGHDN and CDR2 FVKESK. V gave up 1 base and J gave up 4 bases; unmatched junction bases: 3. Full variable domain (missing parts from reference TRBV14 and TRBJ2-1): EAGVTQFPSHSVIEKGQTVTLRCDPISGHDNLYWYRRVMGKEIKFLLHFVKESKQDESGMPNNRFLAERTGGTYSTLKVQPAELEDSGVYFCASSQAGTSGYNEQFFGPGTRLTVL.

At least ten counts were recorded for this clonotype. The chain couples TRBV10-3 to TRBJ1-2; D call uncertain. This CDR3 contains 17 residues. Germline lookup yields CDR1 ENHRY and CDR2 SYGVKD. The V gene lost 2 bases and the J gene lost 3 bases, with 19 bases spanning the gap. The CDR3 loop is CAISEPYRGRIYYGYTF. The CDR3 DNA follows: TGTGCCATCAGTGAGCCCTACAGAGGGAGAATCTACTATGGCTACACCTTC.

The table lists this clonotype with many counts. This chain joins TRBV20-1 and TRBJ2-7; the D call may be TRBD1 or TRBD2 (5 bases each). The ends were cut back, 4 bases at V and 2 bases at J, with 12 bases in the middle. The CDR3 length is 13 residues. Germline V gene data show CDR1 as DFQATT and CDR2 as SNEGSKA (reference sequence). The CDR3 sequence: CSAIGDVPYEQYF. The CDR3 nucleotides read TGCAGTGCTATCGGGGACGTACCCTACGAGCAGTACTTC.

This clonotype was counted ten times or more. CDR3 in amino acids: CASSPVGGLAGGHEQFF. CDR3 sequence (DNA): TGCGCCAGCAGCCCGGTTGGGGGACTAGCGGGAGGCCATGAGCAGTTCTTC. This chain links TRBV5-1 with TRBJ2-1; 15 bases line up with TRBD2. This CDR3 spans 17 amino acids. V was clipped by 4 bases and J by 8 bases; unmatched bases: 10. Germline lookup yields CDR1 SGHRS and CDR2 YFSETQ.

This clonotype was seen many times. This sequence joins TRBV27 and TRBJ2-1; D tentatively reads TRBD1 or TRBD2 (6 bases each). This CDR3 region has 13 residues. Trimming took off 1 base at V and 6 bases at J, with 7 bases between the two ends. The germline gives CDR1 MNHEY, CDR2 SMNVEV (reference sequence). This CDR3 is CASSLWGANEQFF. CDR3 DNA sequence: TGTGCCAGCAGTTTATGGGGGGCCAATGAGCAGTTCTTC.

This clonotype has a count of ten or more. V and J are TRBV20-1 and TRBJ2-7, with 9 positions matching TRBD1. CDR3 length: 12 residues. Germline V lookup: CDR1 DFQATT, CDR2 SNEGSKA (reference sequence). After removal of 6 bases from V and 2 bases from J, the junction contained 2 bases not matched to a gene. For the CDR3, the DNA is TGCAGTGCACGGGACAGGGCCTACGAGCAGTACTTC. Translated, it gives CSARDRAYEQYF.

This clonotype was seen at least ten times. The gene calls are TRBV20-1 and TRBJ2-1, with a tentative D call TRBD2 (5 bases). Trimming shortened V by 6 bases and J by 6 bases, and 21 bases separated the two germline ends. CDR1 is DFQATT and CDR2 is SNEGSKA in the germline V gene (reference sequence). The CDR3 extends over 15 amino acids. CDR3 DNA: TGCAGTGCAGAAGATCCTTCCGACGGAGGCAATGAGCAGTTCTTC. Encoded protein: CSAEDPSDGGNEQFF.

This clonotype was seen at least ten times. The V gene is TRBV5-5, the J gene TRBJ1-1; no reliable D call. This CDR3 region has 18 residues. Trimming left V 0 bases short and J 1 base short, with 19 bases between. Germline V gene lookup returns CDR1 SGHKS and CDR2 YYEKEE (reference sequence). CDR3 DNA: TGTGCCAGCAGCTTGGCTTACTTCACCCTGGACCAGAACACTGAAGCTTTCTTT. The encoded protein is CASSLAYFTLDQNTEAFF.

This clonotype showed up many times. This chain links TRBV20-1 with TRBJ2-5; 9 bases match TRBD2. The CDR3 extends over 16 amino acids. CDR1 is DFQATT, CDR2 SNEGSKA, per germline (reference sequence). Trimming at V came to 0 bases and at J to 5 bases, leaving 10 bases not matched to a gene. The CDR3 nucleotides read TGCAGTGCTAGAGATTACGGGAGAAGCGGGGGGGAGACCCAGTACTTC. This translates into CSARDYGRSGGETQYF.

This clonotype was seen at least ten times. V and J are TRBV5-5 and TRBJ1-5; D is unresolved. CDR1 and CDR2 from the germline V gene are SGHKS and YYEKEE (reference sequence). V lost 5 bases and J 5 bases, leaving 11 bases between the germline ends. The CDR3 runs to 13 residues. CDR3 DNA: TGTGCCAGCAGTCAGTCAGGCGATCAGCCCCAGCATTTT. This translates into CASSQSGDQPQHF.

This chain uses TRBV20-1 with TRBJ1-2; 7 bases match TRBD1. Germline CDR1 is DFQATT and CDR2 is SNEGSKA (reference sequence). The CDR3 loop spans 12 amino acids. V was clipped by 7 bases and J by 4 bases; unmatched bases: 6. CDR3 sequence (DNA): TGCAGTGTCCGGGACAGTGTCTATGGCTACACCTTC. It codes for CSVRDSVYGYTF.

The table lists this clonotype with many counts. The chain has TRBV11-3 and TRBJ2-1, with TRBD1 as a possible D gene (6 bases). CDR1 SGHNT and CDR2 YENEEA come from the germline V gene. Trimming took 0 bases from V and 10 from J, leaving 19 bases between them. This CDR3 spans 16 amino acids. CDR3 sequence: CASSLEYQSGQLEQFF. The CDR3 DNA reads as TGTGCCAGCAGCTTAGAATACCAAAGTGGACAGCTAGAGCAGTTCTTC.

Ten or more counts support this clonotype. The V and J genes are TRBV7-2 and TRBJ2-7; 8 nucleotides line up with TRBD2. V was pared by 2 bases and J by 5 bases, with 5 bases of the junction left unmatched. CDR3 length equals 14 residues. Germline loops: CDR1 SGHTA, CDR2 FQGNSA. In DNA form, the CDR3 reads TGTGCCAGCAGCTTAACGGGGGGGGCGGACGAGCAGTACTTC. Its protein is CASSLTGGADEQYF.

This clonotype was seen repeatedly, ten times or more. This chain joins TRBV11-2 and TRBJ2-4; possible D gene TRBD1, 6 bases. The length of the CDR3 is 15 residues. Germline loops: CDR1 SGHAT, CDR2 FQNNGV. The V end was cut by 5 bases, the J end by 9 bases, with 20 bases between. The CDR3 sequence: CASSVATGRGSIQYF. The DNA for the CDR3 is TGTGCCAGCAGCGTCGCTACAGGGAGAGGGTCCATTCAGTACTTC.

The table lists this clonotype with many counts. The CDR3 DNA follows: TGTGCCAGCAGCACCCAGGGTCCCGGGGAGCTGTTTTTT. The encoded protein is CASSTQGPGELFF. The chain carries TRBV6-6 and TRBJ2-2, with D tentatively TRBD1 (5 bases). This CDR3 spans 13 amino acids. The V gene lost 6 bases and the J gene lost 6 bases, with 11 bases spanning the gap. CDR1 and CDR2 from the germline V gene are MNHNY and SVGAGI (reference sequence).

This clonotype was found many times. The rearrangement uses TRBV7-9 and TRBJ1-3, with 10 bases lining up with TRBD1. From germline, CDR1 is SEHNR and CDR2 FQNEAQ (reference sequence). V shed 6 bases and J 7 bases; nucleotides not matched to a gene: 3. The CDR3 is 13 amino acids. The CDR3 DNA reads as TGTGCCAGCAGGGACAGGGGGGAGAACACCATATATTTT. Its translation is CASRDRGENTIYF.

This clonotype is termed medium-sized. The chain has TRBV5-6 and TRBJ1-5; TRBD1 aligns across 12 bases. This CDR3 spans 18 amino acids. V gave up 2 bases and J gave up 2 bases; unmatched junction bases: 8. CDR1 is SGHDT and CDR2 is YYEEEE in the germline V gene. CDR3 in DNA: TGTGCCAGCAGCTTAGCGGGACAGGGGGCGGTTGGCAATCAGCCCCAGCATTTT. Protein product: CASSLAGQGAVGNQPQHF.

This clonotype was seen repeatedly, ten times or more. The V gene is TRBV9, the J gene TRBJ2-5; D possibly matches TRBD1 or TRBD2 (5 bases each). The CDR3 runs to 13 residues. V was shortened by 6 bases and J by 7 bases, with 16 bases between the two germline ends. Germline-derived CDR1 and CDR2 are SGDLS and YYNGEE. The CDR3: CASTPYGDGTQYF. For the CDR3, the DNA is TGTGCCAGCACCCCTTACGGGGACGGGACCCAGTACTTC.

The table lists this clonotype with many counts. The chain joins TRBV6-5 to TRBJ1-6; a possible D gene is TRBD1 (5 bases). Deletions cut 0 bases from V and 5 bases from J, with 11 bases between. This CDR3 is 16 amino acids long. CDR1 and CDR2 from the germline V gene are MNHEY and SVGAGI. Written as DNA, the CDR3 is TGTGCCAGCAGTTACTCGATTCTGACAGATAATTCACCCCTCCACTTT. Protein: CASSYSILTDNSPLHF.

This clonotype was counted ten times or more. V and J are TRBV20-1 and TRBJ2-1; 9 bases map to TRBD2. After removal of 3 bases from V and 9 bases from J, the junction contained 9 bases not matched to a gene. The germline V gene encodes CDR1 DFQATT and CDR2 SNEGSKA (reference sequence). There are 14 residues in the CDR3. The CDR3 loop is CSARLGAGGFEQFF. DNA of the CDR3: TGCAGTGCTAGGCTGGGGGCGGGAGGGTTTGAGCAGTTCTTC.

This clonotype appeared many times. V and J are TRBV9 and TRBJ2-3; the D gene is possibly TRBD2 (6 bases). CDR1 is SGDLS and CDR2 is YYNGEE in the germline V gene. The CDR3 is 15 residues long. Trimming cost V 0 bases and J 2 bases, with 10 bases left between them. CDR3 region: CASSVGRDPTDTQYF. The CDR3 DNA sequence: TGTGCCAGCAGCGTAGGGCGGGACCCCACAGATACGCAGTATTTT.

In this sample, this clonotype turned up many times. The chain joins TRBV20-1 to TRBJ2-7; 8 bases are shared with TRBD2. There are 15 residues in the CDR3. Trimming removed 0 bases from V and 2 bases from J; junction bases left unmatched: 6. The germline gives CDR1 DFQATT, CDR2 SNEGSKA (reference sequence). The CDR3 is CSARDPGTRAYEQYF. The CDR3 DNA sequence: TGCAGTGCTAGAGATCCCGGGACTAGGGCCTACGAGCAGTACTTC.

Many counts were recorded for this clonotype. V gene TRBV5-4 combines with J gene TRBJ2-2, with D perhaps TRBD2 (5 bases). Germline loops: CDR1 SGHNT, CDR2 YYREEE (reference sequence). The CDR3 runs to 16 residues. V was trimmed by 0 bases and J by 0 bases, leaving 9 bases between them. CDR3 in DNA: TGTGCCAGCAGCTTGGAGGCGGGCGCGAACACCGGGGAGCTGTTTTTT. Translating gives CASSLEAGANTGELFF.

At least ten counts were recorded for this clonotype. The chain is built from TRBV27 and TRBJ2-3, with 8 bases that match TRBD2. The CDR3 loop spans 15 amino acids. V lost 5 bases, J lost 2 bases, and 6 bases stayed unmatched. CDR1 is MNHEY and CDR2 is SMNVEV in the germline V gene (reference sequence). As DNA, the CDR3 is TGTGCCAGCAGTACCCTGCGGGGGGACACAGATACGCAGTATTTT. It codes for CASSTLRGDTDTQYF.

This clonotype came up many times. CDR3 in amino acids: CASSPPWVAGPDTQYF. CDR3 in DNA: TGTGCCAGCAGCCCACCCTGGGTAGCGGGCCCAGATACGCAGTATTTT. The gene calls are TRBV28 and TRBJ2-3, with 7 bases fitting TRBD2. CDR3 length: 16 residues. Per germline, CDR1 MDHEN and CDR2 SYDVKM. After removal of 6 bases from V and 4 bases from J, the junction contained 13 bases not matched to a gene.

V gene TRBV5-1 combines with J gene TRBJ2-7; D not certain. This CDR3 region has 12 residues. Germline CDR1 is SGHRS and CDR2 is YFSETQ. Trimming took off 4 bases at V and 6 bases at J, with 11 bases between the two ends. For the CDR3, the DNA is TGCGCCAGCAGCGATACTCTAGGCGAGCAGTACTTC. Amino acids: CASSDTLGEQYF.

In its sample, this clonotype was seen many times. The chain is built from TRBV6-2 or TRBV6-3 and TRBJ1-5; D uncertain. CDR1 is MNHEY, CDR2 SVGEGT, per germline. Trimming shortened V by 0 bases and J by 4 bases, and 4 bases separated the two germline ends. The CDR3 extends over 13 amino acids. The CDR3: CASSYSRNQPQHF. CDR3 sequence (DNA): TGTGCCAGCAGTTACTCGAGGAATCAGCCCCAGCATTTT.

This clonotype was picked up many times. CDR3 region: CASSLSRGSPLHF. The DNA for the CDR3 is TGTGCCAGCAGTTTAAGTCGAGGTTCACCCCTCCACTTT. The chain has TRBV27 and TRBJ1-6, with D hard to call. CDR1 and CDR2 (germline): MNHEY, SMNVEV (reference sequence). The CDR3 consists of 13 residues. The germline V and J ends were trimmed by 2 bases and 9 bases, with 8 bases remaining between them.

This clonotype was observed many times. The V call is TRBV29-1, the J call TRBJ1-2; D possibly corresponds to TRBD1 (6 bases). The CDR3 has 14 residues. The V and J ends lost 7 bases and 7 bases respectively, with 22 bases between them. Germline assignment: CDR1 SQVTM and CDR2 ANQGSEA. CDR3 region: CSGGDTGLSGGYTF. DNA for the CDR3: TGCAGCGGAGGGGACACCGGGCTTTCGGGTGGCTACACCTTC. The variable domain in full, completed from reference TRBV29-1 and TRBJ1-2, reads SAVISQKPSRDICQRGTSLTIQCQVDSQVTMMFWYRQQPGQSLTLIATANQGSEATYESGFVIDKFPISRPNLTFSTLTVSNMSPEDSSIYLCSGGDTGLSGGYTFGSGTRLTVV.

CDR3 residues: CSYREYSTDTQYF. The CDR3 nucleotides are TGCAGTTACAGGGAATATAGCACAGATACGCAGTATTTT. This chain joins TRBV20-1 and TRBJ2-3, with a possible D match to TRBD1 (6 bases). Germline CDR1 reads DFQATT; CDR2 reads SNEGSKA (reference sequence). This CDR3 has 13 amino acids. Trimming stripped 8 bases from V and 0 bases from J, with 12 bases between.